This TCR beta chain derives from a study of blood T cells in healthy people across ages. Study-level results: The recorded TCR beta diversity per million T cells decreased in a roughly linear manner with age.

Through a sample-barcoded 5' primer and a J-beta primer mix, a second PCR was run for 7 to 11 cycles. One entry per CDR3 protein, called by TCRdb with MiXCR from the 5' RACE reads. The sample includes roughly 1,000,000 distinct CDR3 sequences, around 25% of them seen just once. Turning to this clonotype: Its antigen remains unidentified.

V lost 0 bases, J lost 1 base, and 12 bases lay in between. Germline values: CDR1 SQVTM, CDR2 ANQGSEA. The CDR3 extends over 15 amino acids. The same data also went into a second study, on T cells of mothers and their children. From that paper: In both related and unrelated pairs, TCR recombination output is shaped similarly by thymic selection.

What was sequenced was blood. The V and J genes are TRBV29-1 and TRBJ1-1; tentative D call: TRBD1 (5 bases). The receptor comes from a girl between 2 and 10 years old in good health. CDR3 bases: TGCAGCGTTGAAGACTACGTTGGGGCGAACACTGAAGCTTTCTTT. It is translated as CSVEDYVGANTEAFF.